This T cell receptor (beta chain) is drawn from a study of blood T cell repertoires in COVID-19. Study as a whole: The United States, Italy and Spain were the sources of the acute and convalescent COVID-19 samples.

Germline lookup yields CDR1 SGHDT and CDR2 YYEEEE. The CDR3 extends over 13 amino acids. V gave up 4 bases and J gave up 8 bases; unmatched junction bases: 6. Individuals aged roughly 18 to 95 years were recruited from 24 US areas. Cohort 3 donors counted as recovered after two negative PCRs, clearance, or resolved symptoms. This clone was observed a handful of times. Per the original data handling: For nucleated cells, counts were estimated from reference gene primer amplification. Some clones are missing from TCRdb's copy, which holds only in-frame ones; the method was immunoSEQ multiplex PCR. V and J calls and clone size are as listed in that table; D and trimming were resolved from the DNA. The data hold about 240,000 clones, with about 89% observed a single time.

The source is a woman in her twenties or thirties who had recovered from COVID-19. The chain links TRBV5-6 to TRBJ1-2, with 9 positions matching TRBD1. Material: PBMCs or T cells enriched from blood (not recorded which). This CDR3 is CASSLPDRGGYTF. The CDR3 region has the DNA TGTGCCAGCAGCCTCCCGGACAGGGGCGGCTACACCTTC.